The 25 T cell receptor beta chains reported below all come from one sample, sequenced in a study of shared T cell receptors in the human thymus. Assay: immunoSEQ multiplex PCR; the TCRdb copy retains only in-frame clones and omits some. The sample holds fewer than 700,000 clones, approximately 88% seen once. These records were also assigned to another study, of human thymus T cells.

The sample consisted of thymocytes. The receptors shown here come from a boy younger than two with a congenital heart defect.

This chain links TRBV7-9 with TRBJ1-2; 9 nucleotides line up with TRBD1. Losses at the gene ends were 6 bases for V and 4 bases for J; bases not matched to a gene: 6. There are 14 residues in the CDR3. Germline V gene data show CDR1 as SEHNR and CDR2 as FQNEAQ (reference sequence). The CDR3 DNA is TGTGCCAGCAGGCCGGGACAGGGCGCCTATGGCTACACCTTC. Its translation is CASRPGQGAYGYTF.

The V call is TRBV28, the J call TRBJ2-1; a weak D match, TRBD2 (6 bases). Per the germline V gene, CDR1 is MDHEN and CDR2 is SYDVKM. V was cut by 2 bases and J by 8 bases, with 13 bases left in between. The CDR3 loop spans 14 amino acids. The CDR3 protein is CASSLSWGVHEQFF. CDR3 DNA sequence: TGTGCCAGCAGTTTAAGTTGGGGGGTACATGAGCAGTTCTTC.

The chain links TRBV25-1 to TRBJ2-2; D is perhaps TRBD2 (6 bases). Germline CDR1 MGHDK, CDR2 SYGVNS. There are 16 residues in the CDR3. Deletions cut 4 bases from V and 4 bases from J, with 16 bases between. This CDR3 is CASSARGIWGTGELFF. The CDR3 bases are TGTGCCAGCAGTGCACGGGGGATTTGGGGCACCGGGGAGCTGTTTTTT.

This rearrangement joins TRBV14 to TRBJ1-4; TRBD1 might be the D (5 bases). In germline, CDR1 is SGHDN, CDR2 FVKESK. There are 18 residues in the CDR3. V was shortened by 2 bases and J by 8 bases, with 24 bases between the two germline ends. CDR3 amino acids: CASSQPMGGSAGREKLFF. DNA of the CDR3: TGTGCCAGCAGCCAACCAATGGGGGGATCGGCAGGGAGAGAAAAACTGTTTTTT.

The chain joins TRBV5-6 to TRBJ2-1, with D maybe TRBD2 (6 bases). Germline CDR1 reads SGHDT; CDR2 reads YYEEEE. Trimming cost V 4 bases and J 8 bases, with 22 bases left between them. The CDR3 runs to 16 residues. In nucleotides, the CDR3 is TGTGCCAGCAGCCGGGGTGTTTGGGGCGGGAACCATGAGCAGTTCTTC. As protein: CASSRGVWGGNHEQFF.

The DNA for the CDR3 is TGCGCCAGCAGCCCCCCCGGGGGGACCCAGTACTTC. This translates into CASSPPGGTQYF. The chain has TRBV4-1 and TRBJ2-5; D is possibly TRBD2 (6 bases). CDR3 length equals 12 residues. V was clipped by 4 bases and J by 7 bases, with 10 bases between them. Germline CDR1 MGHRA, CDR2 YSYEKL.

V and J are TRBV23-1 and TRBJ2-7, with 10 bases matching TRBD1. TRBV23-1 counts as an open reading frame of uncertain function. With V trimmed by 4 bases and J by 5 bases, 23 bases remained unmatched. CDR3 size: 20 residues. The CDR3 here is CASSLDRGTGVTTRLDEQYF. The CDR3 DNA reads TGCGCCAGCAGTCTCGATAGGGGGACAGGGGTTACTACCCGTCTCGACGAGCAGTACTTC.

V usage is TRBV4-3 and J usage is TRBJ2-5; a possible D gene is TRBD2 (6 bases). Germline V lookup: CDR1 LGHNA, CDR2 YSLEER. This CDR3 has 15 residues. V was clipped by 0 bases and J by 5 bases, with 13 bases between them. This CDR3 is CASSQEGLAWETQYF. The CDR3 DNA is TGCGCCAGCAGCCAAGAGGGGCTAGCGTGGGAGACCCAGTACTTC.

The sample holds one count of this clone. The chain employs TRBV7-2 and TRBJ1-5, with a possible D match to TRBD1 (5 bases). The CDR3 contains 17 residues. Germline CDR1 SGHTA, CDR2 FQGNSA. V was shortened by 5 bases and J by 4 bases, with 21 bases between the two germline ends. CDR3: CASSPRPVGGGNQPQHF. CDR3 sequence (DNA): TGTGCCAGCAGCCCGCGACCAGTGGGGGGAGGGAATCAGCCCCAGCATTTT.

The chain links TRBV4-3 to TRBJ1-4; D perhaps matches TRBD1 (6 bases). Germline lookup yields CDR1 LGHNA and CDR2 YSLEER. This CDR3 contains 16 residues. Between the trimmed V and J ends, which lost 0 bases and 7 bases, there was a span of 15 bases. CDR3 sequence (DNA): TGCGCCAGCAGCCAAGATTTACGGGGGGCGGGTGAAAAACTGTTTTTT. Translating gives CASSQDLRGAGEKLFF.

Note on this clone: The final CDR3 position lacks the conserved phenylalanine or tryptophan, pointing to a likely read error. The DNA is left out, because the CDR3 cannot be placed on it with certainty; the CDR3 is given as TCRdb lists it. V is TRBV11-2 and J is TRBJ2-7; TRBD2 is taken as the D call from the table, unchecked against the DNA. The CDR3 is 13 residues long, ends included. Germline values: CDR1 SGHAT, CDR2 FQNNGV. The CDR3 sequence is CASSPSPRLVAGL.

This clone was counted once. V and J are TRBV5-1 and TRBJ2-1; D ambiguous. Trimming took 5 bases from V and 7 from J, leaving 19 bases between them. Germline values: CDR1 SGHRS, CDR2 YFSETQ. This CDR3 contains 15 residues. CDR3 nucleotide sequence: TGCGCCAGCAGGAGTAGCTCTAAACTTGTGAATGAGCAGTTCTTC. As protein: CASRSSSKLVNEQFF.

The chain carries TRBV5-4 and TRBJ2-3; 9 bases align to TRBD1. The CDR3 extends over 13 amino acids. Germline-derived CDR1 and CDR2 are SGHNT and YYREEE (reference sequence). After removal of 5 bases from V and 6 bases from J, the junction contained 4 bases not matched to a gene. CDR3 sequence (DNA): TGTGCCAGCAGGGACGGGACAGGGGATACGCAGTATTTT. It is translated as CASRDGTGDTQYF.

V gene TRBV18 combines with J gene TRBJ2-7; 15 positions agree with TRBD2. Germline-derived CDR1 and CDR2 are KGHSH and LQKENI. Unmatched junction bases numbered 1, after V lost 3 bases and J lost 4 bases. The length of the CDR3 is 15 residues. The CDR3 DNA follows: TGTGCCAGCTCACCTGGACTAGCGGGGGGGTACGAGCAGTACTTC. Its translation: CASSPGLAGGYEQYF.

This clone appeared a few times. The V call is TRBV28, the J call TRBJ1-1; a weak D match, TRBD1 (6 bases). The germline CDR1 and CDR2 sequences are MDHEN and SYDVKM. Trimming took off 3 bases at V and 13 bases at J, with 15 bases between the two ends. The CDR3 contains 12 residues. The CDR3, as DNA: TGTGCCAGCAGTTTCCCCACAGGGAAAGGTTTCTTT. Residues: CASSFPTGKGFF.

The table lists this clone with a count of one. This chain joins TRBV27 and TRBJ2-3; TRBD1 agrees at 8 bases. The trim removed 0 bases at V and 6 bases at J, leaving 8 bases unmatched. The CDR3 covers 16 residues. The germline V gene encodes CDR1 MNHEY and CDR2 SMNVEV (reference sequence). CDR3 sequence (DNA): TGTGCCAGCAGTTTATCCCCGGACAGGGAAGAGGATACGCAGTATTTT. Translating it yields CASSLSPDREEDTQYF.

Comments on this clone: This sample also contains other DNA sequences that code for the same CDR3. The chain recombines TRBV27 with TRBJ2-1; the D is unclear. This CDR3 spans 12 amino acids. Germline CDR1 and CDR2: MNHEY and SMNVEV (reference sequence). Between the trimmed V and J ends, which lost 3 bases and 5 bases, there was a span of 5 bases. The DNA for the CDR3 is TGTGCCAGCAGTTTGAGCCACAATGAGCAGTTCTTC. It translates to CASSLSHNEQFF.

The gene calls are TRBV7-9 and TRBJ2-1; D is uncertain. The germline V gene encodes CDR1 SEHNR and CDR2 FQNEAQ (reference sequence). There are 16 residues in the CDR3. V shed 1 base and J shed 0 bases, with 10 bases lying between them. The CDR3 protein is CASSLVALTSYNEQFF. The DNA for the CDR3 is TGTGCCAGCAGCTTAGTAGCACTGACCTCCTACAATGAGCAGTTCTTC. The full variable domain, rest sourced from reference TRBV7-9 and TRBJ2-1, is DTGVSQNPRHKITKRGQNVTFRCDPISEHNRLYWYRQTLGQGPEFLTYFQNEAQLEKSRLLSDRFSAERPKGSFSTLEIQRTEQGDSAMYLCASSLVALTSYNEQFFGPGTRLTVL.

The CDR3 DNA is TGTGCCAGCAGCGTACCGGAGGGCGGGAACACTGAAGCTTTCTTT. Amino acids: CASSVPEGGNTEAFF. V is TRBV9 and J is TRBJ1-1; D is unclear. CDR1 SGDLS and CDR2 YYNGEE come from the germline V gene. Trimming removed 1 base at V and 1 base at J, with 11 bases between. This CDR3 is built from 15 residues.

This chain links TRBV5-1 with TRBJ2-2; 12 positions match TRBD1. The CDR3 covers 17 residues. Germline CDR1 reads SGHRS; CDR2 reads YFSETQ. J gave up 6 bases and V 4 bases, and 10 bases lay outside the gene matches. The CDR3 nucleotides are TGCGCCAGCAGCCCCTGGGGACAGGGGGCCAAGGCCGGGGAGCTGTTTTTT. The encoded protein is CASSPWGQGAKAGELFF.

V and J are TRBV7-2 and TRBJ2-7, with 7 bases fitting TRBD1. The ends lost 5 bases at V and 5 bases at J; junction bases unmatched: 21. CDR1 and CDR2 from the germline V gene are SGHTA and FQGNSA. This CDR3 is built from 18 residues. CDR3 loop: CASSPMGKSGTAVHEQYF. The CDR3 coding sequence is TGTGCCAGCAGCCCAATGGGCAAATCAGGGACAGCGGTCCACGAGCAGTACTTC.

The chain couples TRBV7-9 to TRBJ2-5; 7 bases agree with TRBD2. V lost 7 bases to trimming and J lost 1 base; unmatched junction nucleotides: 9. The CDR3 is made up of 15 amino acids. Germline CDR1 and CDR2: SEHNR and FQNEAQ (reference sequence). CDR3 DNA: TGTGCCAGCACCGCGGCGCGGGAGACCCAAGAGACCCAGTACTTC. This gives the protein CASTAARETQETQYF.

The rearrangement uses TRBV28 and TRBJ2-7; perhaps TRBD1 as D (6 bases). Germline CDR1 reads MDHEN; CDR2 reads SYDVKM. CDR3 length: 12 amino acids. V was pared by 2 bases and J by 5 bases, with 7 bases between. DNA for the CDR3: TGTGCCAGCAGTTTAAAGGGGGACGAGCAGTACTTC. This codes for CASSLKGDEQYF.

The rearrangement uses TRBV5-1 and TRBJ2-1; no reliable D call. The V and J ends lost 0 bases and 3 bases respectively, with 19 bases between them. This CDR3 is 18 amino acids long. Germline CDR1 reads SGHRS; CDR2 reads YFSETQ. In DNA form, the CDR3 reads TGCGCCAGCAGCTTGGCCATCGCTAGTACCCTCAACTACAATGAGCAGTTCTTC. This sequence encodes CASSLAIASTLNYNEQFF. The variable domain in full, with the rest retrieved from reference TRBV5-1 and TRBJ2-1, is KAGVTQTPRYLIKTRGQQVTLSCSPISGHRSVSWYQQTPGQGLQFLFEYFSETQRNKGNFPGRFSGRQFSNSRSEMNVSTLELGDSALYLCASSLAIASTLNYNEQFFGPGTRLTVL.

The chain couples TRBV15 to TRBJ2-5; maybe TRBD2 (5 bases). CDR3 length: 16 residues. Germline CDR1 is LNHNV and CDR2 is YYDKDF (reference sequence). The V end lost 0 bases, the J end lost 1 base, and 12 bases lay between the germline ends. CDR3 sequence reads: CATSRDLGVIQETQYF. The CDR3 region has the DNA TGTGCCACCAGCAGAGATCTCGGGGTCATCCAAGAGACCCAGTACTTC.